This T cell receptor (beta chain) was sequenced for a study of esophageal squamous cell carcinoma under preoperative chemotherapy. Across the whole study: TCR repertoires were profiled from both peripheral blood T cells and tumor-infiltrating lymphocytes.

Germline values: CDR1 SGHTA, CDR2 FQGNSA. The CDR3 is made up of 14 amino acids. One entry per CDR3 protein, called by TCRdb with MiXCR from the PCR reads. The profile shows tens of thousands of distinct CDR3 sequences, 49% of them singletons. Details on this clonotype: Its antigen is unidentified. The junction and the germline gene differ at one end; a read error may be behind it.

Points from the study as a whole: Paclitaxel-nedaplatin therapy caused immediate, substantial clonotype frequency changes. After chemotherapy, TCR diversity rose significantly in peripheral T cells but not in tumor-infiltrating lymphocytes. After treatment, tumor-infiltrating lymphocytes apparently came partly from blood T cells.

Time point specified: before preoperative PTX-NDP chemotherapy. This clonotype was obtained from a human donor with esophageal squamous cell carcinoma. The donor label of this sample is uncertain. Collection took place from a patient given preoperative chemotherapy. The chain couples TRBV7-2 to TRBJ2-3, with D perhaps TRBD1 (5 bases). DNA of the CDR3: TGTGCCAGGAGCTGTAGGGGTGCGGCAGAGACGCAGTATTTT. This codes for CARSCRGAAETQYF.